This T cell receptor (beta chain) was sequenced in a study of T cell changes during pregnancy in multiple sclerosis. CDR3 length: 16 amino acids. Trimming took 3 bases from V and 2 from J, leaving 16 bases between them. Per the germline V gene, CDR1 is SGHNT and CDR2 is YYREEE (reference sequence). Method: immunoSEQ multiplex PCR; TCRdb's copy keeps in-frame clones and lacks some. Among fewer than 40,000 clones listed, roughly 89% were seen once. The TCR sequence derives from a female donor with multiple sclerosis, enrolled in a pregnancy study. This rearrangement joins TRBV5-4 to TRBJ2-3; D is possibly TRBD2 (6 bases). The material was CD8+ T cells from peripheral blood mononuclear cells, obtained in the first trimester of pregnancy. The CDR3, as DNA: TGTGCCAGCAGCTCCGGTTCGGGACTGACCACAGATACGCAGTATTTT. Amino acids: CASSSGSGLTTDTQYF.